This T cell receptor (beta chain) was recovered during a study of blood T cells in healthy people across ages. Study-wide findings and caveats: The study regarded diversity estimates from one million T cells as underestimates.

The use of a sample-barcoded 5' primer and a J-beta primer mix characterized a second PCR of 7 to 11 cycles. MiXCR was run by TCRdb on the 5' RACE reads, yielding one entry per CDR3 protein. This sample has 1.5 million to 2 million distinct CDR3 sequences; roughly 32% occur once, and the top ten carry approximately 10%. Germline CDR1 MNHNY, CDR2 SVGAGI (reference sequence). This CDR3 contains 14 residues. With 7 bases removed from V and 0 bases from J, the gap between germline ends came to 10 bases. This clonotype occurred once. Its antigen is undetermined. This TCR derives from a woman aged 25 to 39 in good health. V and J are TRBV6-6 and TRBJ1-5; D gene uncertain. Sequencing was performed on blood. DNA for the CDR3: TGTGCCAGCAACCCACCGGATAGCAATCAGCCCCAGCATTTT. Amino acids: CASNPPDSNQPQHF.